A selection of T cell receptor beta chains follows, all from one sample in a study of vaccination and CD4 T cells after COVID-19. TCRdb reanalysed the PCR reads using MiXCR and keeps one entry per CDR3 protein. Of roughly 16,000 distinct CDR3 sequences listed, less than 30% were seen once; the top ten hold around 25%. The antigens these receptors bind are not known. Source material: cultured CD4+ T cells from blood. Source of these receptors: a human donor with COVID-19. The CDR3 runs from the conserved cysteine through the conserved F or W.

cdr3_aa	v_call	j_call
CASSEYVGAGGLGLQETQYF	TRBV25-1	TRBJ2-5
CASSPTSGAYQPQHF	TRBV18	TRBJ1-5
CSARSLQGLAGGRQETQYF	TRBV20-1	TRBJ2-5
CASSFGTTQYF	TRBV6-2/TRBV6-3	TRBJ2-5
CASSPVVAINTGELFF	TRBV9	TRBJ2-2
CSAPRGVETQYF	TRBV20-1	TRBJ2-5
CASSALYEQFF	TRBV7-2	TRBJ2-1
CASSSDGTYYEKLFF	TRBV7-9	TRBJ1-4
CASSLNSQVNNSPLHF	TRBV27	TRBJ1-6
CASRTGTFEKLFF	TRBV25-1	TRBJ1-4
CASRSVGRYEQYF	TRBV27	TRBJ2-7
CASSFDRHLGSETQYF	TRBV11-3	TRBJ2-5
CSALKDSFNQPQHF	TRBV20-1	TRBJ1-5
CSATRLEQFF	TRBV20-1	TRBJ2-1
CASSGGGRVTEAFF	TRBV12-3/TRBV12-4	TRBJ1-1
CAGTEGGLRGYTF	TRBV2	TRBJ1-2